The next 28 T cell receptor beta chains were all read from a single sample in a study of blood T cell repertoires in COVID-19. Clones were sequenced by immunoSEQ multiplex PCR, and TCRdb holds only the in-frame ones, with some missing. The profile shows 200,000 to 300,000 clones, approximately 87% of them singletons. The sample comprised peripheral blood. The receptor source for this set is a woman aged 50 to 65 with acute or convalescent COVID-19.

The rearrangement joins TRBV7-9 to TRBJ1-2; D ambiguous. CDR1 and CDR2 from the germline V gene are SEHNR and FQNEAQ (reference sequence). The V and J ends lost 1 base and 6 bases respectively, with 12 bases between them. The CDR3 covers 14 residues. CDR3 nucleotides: TGTGCCAGCAGCTTAGAGTGGGAGGGCCATGGCTACACCTTC. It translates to CASSLEWEGHGYTF.

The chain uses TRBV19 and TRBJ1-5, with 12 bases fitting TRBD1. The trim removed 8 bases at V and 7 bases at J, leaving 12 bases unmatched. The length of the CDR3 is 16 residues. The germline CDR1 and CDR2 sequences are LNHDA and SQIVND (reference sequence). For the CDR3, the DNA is TGTGCCAGTCAAAACCGGGACAGGGGGCATGAACAGCCCCAGCATTTT. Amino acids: CASQNRDRGHEQPQHF.

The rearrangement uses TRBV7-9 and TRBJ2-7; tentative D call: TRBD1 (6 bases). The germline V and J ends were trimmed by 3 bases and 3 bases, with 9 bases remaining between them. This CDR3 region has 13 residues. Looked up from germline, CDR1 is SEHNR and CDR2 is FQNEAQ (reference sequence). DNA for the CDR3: TGTGCCAGCAGCTTCGGACAGAACTACGAGCAGTACTTC. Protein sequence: CASSFGQNYEQYF.

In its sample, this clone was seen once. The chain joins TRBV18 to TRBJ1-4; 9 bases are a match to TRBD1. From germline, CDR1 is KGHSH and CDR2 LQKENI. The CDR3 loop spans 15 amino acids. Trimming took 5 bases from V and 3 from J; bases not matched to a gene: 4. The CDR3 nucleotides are TGTGCCAGCTCAGCCCGACAGGGGGCTAATGAAAAACTGTTTTTT. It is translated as CASSARQGANEKLFF.

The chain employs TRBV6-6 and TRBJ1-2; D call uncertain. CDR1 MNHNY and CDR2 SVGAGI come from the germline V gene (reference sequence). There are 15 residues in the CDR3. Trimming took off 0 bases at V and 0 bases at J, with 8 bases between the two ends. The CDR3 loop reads CASSYSANTNYGYTF. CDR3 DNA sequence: TGTGCCAGCAGTTACTCGGCAAATACTAACTATGGCTACACCTTC.

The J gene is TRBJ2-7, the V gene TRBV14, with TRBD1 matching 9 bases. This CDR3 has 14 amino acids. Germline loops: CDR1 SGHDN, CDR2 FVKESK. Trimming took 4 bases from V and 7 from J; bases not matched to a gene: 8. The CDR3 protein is CASSRQQGAGEQYF. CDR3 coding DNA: TGTGCCAGCAGCCGACAACAGGGGGCTGGGGAGCAGTACTTC.

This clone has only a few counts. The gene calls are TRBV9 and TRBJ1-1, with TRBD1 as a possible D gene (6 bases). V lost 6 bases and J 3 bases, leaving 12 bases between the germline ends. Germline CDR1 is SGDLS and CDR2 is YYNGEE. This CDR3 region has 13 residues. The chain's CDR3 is CASNGRGDTEAFF. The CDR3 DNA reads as TGTGCCAGCAATGGGAGGGGGGACACTGAAGCTTTCTTT. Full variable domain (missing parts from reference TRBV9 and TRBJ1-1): DSGVTQTPKHLITATGQRVTLRCSPRSGDLSVYWYQQSLDQGLQFLIQYYNGEERAKGNILERFSAQQFPDLHSELNLSSLELGDSALYFCASNGRGDTEAFFGQGTRLTVV.

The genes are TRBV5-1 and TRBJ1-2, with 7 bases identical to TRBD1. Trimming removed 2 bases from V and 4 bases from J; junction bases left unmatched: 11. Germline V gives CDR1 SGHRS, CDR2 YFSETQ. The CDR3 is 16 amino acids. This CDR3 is CASSLLQGSFGYGYTF. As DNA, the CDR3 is TGCGCCAGCAGCTTACTACAGGGGTCGTTCGGCTATGGCTACACCTTC.

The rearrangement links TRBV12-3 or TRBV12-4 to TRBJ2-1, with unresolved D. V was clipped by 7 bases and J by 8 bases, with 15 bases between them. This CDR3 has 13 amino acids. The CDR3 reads CASTTLNAYEQFF. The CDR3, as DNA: TGTGCCAGCACTACCCTTAATGCCTATGAGCAGTTCTTC.

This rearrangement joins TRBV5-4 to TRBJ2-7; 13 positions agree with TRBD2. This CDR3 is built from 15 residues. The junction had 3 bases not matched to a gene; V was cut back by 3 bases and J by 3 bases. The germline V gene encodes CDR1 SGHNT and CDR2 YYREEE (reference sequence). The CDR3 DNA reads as TGTGCCAGCAGCTCCCGGACTAGCGGGGGCTACGAGCAGTACTTC. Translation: CASSSRTSGGYEQYF.

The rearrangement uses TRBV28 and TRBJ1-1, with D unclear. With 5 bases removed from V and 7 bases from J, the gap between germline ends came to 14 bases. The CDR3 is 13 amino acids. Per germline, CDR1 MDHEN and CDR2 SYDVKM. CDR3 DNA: TGTGCCAGCAGTCTCCCGGGGAGAGGTGAAGCTTTCTTT. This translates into CASSLPGRGEAFF.

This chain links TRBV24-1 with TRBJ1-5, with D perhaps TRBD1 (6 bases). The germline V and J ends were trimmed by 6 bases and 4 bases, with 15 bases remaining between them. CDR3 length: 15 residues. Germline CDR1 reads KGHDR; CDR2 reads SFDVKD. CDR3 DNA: TGTGCCACCAGTCGGGGCGCAGGGGCAAATCAGCCCCAGCATTTT. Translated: CATSRGAGANQPQHF.

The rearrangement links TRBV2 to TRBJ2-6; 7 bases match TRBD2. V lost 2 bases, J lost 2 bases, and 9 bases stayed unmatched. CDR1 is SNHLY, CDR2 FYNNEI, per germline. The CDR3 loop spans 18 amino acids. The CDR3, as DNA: TGTGCCAGCAGTGAACGGGGGAGGGAGGGCCCTGGGGCCAACGTCCTGACTTTC. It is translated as CASSERGREGPGANVLTF.

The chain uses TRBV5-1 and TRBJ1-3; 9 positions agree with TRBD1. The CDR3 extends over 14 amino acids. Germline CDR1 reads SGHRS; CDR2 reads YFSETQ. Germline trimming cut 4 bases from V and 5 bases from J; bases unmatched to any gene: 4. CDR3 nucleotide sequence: TGCGCCAGCAGCCTAGGGACAGGGAGAAACACCATATATTTT. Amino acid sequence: CASSLGTGRNTIYF.

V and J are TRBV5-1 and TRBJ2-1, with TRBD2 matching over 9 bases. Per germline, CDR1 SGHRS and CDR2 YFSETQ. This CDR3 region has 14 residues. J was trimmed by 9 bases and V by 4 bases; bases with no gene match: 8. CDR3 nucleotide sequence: TGCGCCAGCAGCGTTGGATCGACTAGCGGTGAGCAGTTCTTC. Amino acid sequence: CASSVGSTSGEQFF. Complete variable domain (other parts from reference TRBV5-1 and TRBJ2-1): KAGVTQTPRYLIKTRGQQVTLSCSPISGHRSVSWYQQTPGQGLQFLFEYFSETQRNKGNFPGRFSGRQFSNSRSEMNVSTLELGDSALYLCASSVGSTSGEQFFGPGTRLTVL.

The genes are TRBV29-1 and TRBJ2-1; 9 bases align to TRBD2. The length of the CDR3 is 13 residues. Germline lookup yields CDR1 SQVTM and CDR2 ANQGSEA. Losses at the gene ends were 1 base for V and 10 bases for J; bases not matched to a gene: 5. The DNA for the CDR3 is TGCAGCGTTGAAGCTAGCGGGATAGGGGAGCAGTTCTTC. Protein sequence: CSVEASGIGEQFF.

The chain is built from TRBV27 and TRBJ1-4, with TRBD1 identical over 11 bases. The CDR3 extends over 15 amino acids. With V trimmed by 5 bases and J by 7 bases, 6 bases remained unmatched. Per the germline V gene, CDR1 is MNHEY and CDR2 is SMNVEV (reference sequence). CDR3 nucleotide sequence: TGTGCCAGCAGTCCTTGGGACAGGGGGACTGAAAAACTGTTTTTT. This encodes CASSPWDRGTEKLFF.

The CDR3 loop reads CASSLTRLGQPYEQYF. The CDR3 region has the DNA TGTGCCAGCAGCCTCACCCGTCTAGGACAGCCCTACGAGCAGTACTTC. This chain joins TRBV13 and TRBJ2-7; a weak D match, TRBD1 (6 bases). The CDR3 consists of 16 residues. Germline V CDR1 and CDR2: PRHDT, FYEKMQ (reference sequence). With 5 bases removed from V and 2 bases from J, the gap between germline ends came to 19 bases.

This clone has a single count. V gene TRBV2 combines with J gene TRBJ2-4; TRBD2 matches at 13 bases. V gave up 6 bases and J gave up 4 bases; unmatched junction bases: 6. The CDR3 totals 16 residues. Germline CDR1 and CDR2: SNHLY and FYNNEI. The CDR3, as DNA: TGTGCCAGCAGGGCGGGACTAGCGGGAACTAAAAACATTCAGTACTTC. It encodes CASRAGLAGTKNIQYF.

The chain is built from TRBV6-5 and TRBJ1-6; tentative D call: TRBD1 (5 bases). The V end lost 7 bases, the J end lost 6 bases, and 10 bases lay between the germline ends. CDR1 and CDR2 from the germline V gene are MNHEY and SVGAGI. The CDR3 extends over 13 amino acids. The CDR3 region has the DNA TGTGCCAGCAAGACAGCAACTAATTCACCCCTCCACTTT. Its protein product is CASKTATNSPLHF.

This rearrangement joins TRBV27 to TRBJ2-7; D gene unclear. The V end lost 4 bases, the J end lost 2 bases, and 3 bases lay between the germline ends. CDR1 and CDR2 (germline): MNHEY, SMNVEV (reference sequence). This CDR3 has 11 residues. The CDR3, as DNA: TGTGCCAGCAGTTCCACCTACGAGCAGTACTTC. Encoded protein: CASSSTYEQYF.

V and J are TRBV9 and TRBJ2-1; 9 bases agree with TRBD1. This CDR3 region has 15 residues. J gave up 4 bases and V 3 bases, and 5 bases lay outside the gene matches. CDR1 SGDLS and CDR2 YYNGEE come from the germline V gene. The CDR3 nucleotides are TGTGCCAGCAGCGCCTCCGGGACAGGGTACAATGAGCAGTTCTTC. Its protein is CASSASGTGYNEQFF. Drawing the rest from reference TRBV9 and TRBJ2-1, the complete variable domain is DSGVTQTPKHLITATGQRVTLRCSPRSGDLSVYWYQQSLDQGLQFLIQYYNGEERAKGNILERFSAQQFPDLHSELNLSSLELGDSALYFCASSASGTGYNEQFFGPGTRLTVL.

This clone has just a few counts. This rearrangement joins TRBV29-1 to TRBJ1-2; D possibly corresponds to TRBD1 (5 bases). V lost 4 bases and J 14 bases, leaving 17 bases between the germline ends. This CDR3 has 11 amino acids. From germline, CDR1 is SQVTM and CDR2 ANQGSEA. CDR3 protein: CSVGWGRFWTF. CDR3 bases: TGCAGCGTTGGCTGGGGCAGGTTCTGGACCTTC.

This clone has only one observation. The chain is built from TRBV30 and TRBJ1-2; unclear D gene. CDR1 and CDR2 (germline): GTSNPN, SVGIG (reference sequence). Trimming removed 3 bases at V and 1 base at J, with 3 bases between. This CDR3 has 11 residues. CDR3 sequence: CAWSFNYGYTF. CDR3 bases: TGTGCCTGGAGCTTTAACTATGGCTACACCTTC.

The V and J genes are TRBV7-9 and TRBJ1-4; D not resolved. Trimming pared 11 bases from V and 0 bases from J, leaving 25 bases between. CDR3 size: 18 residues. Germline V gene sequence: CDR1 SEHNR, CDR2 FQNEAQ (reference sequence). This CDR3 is CASSGRRGFLSTNEKLFF. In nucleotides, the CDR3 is TGTGCCTCCTCGGGGAGACGCGGATTTTTATCAACTAATGAAAAACTGTTTTTT.

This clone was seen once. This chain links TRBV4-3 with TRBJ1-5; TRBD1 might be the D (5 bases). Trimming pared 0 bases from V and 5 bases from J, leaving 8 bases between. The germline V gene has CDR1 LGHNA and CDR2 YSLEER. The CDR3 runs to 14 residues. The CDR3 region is CASSQEWGDQPQHF. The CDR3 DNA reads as TGCGCCAGCAGCCAAGAATGGGGGGATCAGCCCCAGCATTTT.

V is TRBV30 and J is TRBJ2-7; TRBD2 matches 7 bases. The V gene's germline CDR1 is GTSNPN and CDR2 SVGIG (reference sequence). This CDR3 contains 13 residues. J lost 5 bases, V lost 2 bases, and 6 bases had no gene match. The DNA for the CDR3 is TGTGCCTGGAGTAGAAGCGGGATGGACGAGCAGTACTTC. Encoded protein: CAWSRSGMDEQYF.

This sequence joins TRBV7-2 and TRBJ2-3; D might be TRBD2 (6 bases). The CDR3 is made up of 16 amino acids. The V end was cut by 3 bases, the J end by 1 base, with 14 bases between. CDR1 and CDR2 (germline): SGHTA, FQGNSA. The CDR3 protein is CASSFLSGGRTDTQYF. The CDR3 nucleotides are TGTGCCAGCAGCTTTCTTAGCGGAGGCCGCACAGATACGCAGTATTTT.